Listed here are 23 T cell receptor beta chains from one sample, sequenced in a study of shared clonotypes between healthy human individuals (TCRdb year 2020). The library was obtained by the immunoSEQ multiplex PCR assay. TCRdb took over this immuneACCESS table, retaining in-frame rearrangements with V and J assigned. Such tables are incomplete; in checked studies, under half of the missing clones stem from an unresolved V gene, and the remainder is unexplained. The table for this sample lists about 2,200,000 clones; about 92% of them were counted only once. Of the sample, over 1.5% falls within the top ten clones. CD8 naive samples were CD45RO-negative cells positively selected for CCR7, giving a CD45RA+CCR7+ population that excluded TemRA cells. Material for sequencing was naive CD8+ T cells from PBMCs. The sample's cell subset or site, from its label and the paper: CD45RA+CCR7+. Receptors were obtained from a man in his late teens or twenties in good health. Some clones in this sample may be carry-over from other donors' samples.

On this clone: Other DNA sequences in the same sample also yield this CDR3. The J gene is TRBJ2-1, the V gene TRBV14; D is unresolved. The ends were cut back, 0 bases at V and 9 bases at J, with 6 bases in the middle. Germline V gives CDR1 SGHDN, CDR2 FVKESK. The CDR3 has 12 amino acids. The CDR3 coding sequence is TGTGCCAGCAGCCAAGACCCCACTGAGCAGTTCTTC. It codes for CASSQDPTEQFF.

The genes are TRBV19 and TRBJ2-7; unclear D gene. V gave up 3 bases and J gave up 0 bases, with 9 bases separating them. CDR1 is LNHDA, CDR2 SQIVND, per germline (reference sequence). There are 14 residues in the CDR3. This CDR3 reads CASSISVNSYEQYF. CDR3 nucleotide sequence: TGTGCCAGTAGTATTTCGGTCAACTCCTACGAGCAGTACTTC.

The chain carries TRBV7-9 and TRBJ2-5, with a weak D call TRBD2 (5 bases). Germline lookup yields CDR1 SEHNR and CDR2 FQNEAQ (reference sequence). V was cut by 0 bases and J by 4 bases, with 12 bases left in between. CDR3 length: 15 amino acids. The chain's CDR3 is CASSLAIRGGETQYF. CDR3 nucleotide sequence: TGTGCCAGCAGCTTAGCGATACGGGGTGGAGAGACCCAGTACTTC.

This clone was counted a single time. CDR3 amino acids: CASSLGEPAEREQYF. CDR3 nucleotides: TGTGCCAGCAGCTTAGGCGAGCCCGCCGAACGGGAGCAGTACTTC. The J gene is TRBJ2-7, the V gene TRBV7-9; D unresolved. The ends were cut back, 1 base at V and 7 bases at J, with 17 bases in the middle. CDR3 size: 15 residues. Per the germline V gene, CDR1 is SEHNR and CDR2 is FQNEAQ (reference sequence).

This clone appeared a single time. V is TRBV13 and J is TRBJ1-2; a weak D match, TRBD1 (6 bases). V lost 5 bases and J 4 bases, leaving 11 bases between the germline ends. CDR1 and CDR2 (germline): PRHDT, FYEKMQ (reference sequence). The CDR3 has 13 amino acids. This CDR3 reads CASSPQGGYGYTF. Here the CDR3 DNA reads TGTGCCAGCAGCCCCCAAGGGGGCTATGGCTACACCTTC.

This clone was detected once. The CDR3 coding sequence is TGTGCCAGCAGCTTCAGGGTACAGGGGGGGTACGAGCAGTACTTC. Translated, it gives CASSFRVQGGYEQYF. V usage is TRBV5-6 and J usage is TRBJ2-7; D might be TRBD1 (8 bases). The CDR3 sequence is 15 residues long. Germline V lookup: CDR1 SGHDT, CDR2 YYEEEE. The V end lost 2 bases, the J end lost 4 bases, and 16 bases lay between the germline ends. Variable domain in full (rest from reference TRBV5-6 and TRBJ2-7): DAGVTQSPTHLIKTRGQQVTLRCSPKSGHDTVSWYQQALGQGPQFIFQYYEEEERQRGNFPDRFSGHQFPNYSSELNVNALLLGDSALYLCASSFRVQGGYEQYFGPGTRLTVT.

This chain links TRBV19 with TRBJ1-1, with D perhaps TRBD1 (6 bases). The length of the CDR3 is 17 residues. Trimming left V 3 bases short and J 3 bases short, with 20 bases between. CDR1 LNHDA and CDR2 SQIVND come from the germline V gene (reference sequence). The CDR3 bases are TGTGCCAGTAGTATTGGAGACAGGTGGCGTCGGGACACTGAAGCTTTCTTT. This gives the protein CASSIGDRWRRDTEAFF.

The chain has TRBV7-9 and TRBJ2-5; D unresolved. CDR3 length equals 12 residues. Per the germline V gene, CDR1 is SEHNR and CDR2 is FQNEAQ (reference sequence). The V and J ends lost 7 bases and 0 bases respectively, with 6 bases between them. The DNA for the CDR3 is TGTGCCAGCACTTCCTACCAAGAGACCCAGTACTTC. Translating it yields CASTSYQETQYF.

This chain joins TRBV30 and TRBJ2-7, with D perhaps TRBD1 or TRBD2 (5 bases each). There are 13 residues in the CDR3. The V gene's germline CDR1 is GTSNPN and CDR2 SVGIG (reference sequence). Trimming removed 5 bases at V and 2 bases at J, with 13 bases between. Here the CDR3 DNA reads TGTGCCTGGTTCGCAGGGAGCCCCTACGAGCAGTACTTC. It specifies CAWFAGSPYEQYF.

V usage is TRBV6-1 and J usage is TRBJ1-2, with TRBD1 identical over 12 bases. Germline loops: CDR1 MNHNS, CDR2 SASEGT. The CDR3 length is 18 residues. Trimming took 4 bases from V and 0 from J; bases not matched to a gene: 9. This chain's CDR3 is CASSAPRDRGQANYGYTF. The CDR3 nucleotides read TGTGCCAGCAGTGCTCCTCGGGACAGGGGGCAAGCTAACTATGGCTACACCTTC.

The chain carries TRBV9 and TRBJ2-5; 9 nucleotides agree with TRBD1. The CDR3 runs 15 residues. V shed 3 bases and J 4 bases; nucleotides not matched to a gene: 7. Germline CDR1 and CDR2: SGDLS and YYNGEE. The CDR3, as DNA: TGTGCCAGCAGCGAACGATCGGACAGGGGAGAGACCCAGTACTTC. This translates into CASSERSDRGETQYF.

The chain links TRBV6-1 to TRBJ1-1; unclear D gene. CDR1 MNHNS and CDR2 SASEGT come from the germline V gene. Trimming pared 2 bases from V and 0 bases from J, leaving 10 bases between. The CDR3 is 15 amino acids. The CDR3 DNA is TGTGCCAGCAGTGAATGGGGTTACATGAACACTGAAGCTTTCTTT. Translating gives CASSEWGYMNTEAFF.

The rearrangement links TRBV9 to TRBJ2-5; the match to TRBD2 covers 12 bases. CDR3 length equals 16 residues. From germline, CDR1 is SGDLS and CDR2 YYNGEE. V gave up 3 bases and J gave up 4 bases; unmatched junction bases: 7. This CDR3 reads CASSGRLAGEGETQYF. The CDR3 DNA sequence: TGTGCCAGCAGCGGTCGACTAGCGGGAGAAGGAGAGACCCAGTACTTC.

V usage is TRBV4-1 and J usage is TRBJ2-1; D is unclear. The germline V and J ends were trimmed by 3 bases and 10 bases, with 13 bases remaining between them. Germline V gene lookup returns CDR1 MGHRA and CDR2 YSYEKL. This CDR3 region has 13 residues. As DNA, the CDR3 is TGCGCCAGCAGCCAGCATCACAGCCCCGAGCAGTTCTTC. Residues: CASSQHHSPEQFF.

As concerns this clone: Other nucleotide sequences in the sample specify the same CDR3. This CDR3 reads CASSFLGQGQETQYF. The CDR3 coding sequence is TGTGCCAGCAGCTTCCTGGGACAGGGACAGGAGACCCAGTACTTC. The chain combines TRBV7-9 with TRBJ2-5; 9 nucleotides line up with TRBD1. The germline V gene encodes CDR1 SEHNR and CDR2 FQNEAQ (reference sequence). The V segment lost 3 bases and the J segment 5 bases; nucleotides outside the gene matches: 7. CDR3 length: 15 amino acids. Drawing the rest from reference TRBV7-9 and TRBJ2-5, the complete variable domain is DTGVSQNPRHKITKRGQNVTFRCDPISEHNRLYWYRQTLGQGPEFLTYFQNEAQLEKSRLLSDRFSAERPKGSFSTLEIQRTEQGDSAMYLCASSFLGQGQETQYFGPGTRLLVL.

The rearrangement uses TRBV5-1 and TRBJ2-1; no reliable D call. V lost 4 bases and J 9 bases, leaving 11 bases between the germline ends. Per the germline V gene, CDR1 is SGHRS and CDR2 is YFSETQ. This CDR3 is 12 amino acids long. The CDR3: CASSPVGGEQFF. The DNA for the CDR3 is TGCGCCAGCAGCCCCGTGGGTGGTGAGCAGTTCTTC.

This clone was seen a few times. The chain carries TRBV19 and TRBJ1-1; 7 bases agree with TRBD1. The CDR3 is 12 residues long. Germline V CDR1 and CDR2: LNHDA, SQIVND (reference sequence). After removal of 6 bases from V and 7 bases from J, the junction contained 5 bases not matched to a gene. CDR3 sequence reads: CASRVPGGEAFF. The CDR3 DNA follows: TGTGCCAGTAGAGTCCCAGGGGGTGAAGCTTTCTTT.

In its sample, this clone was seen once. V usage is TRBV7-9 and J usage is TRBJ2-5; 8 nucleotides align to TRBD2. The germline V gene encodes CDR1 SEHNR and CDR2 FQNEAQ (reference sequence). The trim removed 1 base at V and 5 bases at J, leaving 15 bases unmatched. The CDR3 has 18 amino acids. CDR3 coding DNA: TGTGCCAGCAGCTTAGGTCAGGGCAGGCGGGAGGCTGGTGAGACCCAGTACTTC. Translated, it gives CASSLGQGRREAGETQYF.

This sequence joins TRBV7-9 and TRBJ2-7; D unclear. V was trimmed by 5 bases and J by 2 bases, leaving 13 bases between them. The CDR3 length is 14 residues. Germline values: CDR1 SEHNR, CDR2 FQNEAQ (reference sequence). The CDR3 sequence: CASSPGHPTYEQYF. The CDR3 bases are TGTGCCAGCAGCCCCGGGCACCCTACCTACGAGCAGTACTTC.

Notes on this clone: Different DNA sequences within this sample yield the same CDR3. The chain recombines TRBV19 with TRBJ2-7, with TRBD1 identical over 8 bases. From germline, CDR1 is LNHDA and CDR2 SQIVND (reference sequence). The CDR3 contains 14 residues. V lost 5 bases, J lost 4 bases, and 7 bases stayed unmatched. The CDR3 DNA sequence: TGTGCCAGTAGTTTCGGACAGGGCCCGTACGAGCAGTACTTC. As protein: CASSFGQGPYEQYF.

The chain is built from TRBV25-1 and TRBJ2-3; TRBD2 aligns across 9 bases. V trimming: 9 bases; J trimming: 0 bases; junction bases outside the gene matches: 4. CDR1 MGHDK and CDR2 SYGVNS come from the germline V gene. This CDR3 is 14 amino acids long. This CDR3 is CASGLAGSTDTQYF. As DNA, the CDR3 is TGTGCCAGTGGCCTAGCGGGGAGCACAGATACGCAGTATTTT.

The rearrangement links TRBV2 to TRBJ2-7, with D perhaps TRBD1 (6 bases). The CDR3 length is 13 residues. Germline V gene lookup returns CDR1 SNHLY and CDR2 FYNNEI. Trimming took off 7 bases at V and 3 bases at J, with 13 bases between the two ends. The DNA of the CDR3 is TGTGCCAGCAACGCGCCGGACAGCTACGAGCAGTACTTC. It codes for CASNAPDSYEQYF.

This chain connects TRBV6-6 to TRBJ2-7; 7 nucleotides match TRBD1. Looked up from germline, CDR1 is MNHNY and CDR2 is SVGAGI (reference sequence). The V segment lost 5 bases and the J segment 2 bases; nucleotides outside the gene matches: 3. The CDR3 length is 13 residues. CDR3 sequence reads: CASSTGAPYEQYF. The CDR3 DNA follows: TGTGCCAGCAGTACAGGGGCCCCCTACGAGCAGTACTTC.